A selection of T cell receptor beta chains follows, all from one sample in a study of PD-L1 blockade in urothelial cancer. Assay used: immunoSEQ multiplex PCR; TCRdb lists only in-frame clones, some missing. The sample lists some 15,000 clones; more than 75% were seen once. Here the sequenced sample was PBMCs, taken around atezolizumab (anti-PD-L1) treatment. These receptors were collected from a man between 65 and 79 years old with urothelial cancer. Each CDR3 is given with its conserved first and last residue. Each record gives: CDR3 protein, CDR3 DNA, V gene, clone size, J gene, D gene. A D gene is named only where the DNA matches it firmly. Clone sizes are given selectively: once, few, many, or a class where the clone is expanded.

CDR3aa: CASSVALRQGTGELFF
CDR3nt: TGTGCCAGCAGCGTAGCTCTGAGACAGGGGACCGGGGAGCTGTTTTTT
v_gene: TRBV9
abundance: once
j_gene: TRBJ2-2
d_gene: TRBD1

CDR3aa: CSAREVTEAFF
CDR3nt: TGCAGCGCCAGGGAGGTCACTGAAGCTTTCTTT
v_gene: TRBV29-1
abundance: NA
j_gene: TRBJ1-1
d_gene: NA

CDR3aa: CASSYSDTQYF
CDR3nt: TGTGCCAGCAGTTACTCAGATACGCAGTATTTT
v_gene: TRBV27
abundance: NA
j_gene: TRBJ2-3
d_gene: NA

CDR3aa: CASSKTGYEQYF
CDR3nt: TGTGCCAGTAGTAAGACAGGGTACGAGCAGTACTTC
v_gene: TRBV19
abundance: NA
j_gene: TRBJ2-7
d_gene: TRBD1

CDR3aa: CASSFEGYGYTF
CDR3nt: TGTGCCAGCAGTTTTGAGGGCTATGGCTACACCTTC
v_gene: TRBV28
abundance: few
j_gene: TRBJ1-2
d_gene: NA

CDR3aa: CATSRIQDYGYTF
CDR3nt: TGTGCCACCAGCAGAATTCAGGACTATGGCTACACCTTC
v_gene: TRBV15
abundance: few
j_gene: TRBJ1-2
d_gene: NA

CDR3aa: CASSLTGFQETQYF
CDR3nt: TGTGCCAGCAGCTTAACAGGGTTCCAAGAGACCCAGTACTTC
v_gene: TRBV7-9
abundance: NA
j_gene: TRBJ2-5
d_gene: NA

CDR3aa: CASSFSGGAYEQYF
CDR3nt: TGTGCCAGCAGTTTTAGCGGGGGGGCCTACGAGCAGTACTTC
v_gene: TRBV27
abundance: NA
j_gene: TRBJ2-7
d_gene: TRBD2

CDR3aa: CASSVGAGAGDTQYF
CDR3nt: TGTGCCAGCAGTGTCGGGGCAGGGGCTGGAGATACGCAGTATTTT
v_gene: TRBV2
abundance: NA
j_gene: TRBJ2-3
d_gene: NA

CDR3aa: CASSASDINQPQHF
CDR3nt: TGTGCCAGCAGTGCATCGGACATAAATCAGCCCCAGCATTTT
v_gene: TRBV6-1
abundance: NA
j_gene: TRBJ1-5
d_gene: NA

CDR3aa: CASIHDYSNPYEQYF
CDR3nt: TGTGCCAGCATTCATGACTACTCGAACCCCTACGAGCAGTACTTC
v_gene: TRBV2
abundance: NA
j_gene: TRBJ2-7
d_gene: NA

CDR3aa: CASSPGGSGDRLETQYF
CDR3nt: TGCGCCAGCAGCCCCGGTGGTAGCGGGGATCGCCTGGAGACCCAGTACTTC
v_gene: TRBV4-1
abundance: NA
j_gene: TRBJ2-5
d_gene: TRBD2

CDR3aa: CASSLPDREVDTGELFF
CDR3nt: TGTGCCAGCAGCTTACCCGACAGGGAGGTTGACACCGGGGAGCTGTTTTTT
v_gene: TRBV11-2
abundance: NA
j_gene: TRBJ2-2
d_gene: NA

CDR3aa: CASSSGLAGTTDTQYF
CDR3nt: TGCGCCAGCAGCTCCGGACTAGCGGGGACCACAGATACGCAGTATTTT
v_gene: TRBV5-1
abundance: NA
j_gene: TRBJ2-3
d_gene: TRBD2

CDR3aa: CASSAKRDTDLKAFF
CDR3nt: TGTGCCAGCAGTGCTAAGCGGGACACGGATTTGAAAGCTTTCTTT
v_gene: TRBV6-1
abundance: NA
j_gene: TRBJ1-1
d_gene: NA

CDR3aa: CASSLNSVRITDTQYF
CDR3nt: TGTGCCAGCAGTTTAAATAGCGTGAGGATCACAGATACGCAGTATTTT
v_gene: TRBV28
abundance: NA
j_gene: TRBJ2-3
d_gene: NA

CDR3aa: CASSLLGGASNSPLHF
CDR3nt: TGTGCCAGCAGCTTATTGGGCGGGGCCTCAAATTCACCCCTCCACTTT
v_gene: TRBV7-9
abundance: NA
j_gene: TRBJ1-6
d_gene: NA

CDR3aa: CASSFSGEGGYTF
CDR3nt: TGTGCCAGCAGCTTTTCAGGGGAGGGTGGCTACACCTTC
v_gene: TRBV5-6
abundance: NA
j_gene: TRBJ1-2
d_gene: NA

CDR3aa: CASSPGGTGAYEQYF
CDR3nt: TGTGCCAGCTCACCGGGGGGGACGGGTGCCTACGAGCAGTACTTC
v_gene: TRBV18
abundance: NA
j_gene: TRBJ2-7
d_gene: TRBD2

CDR3aa: CASSQDLGLLTETQYF
CDR3nt: TGCGCCAGCAGCCAAGATCTGGGACTCTTAACGGAGACCCAGTACTTC
v_gene: TRBV4-1
abundance: NA
j_gene: TRBJ2-5
d_gene: NA

CDR3aa: CSAAERANYGYTF
CDR3nt: TGCAGCGCTGCTGAACGGGCTAACTATGGCTACACCTTC
v_gene: TRBV29-1
abundance: NA
j_gene: TRBJ1-2
d_gene: NA

CDR3aa: CASSLAGGSEQPQHF
CDR3nt: TGCGCCAGCAGCTTGGCCGGGGGTAGCGAACAGCCCCAGCATTTT
v_gene: TRBV5-1
abundance: once
j_gene: TRBJ1-5
d_gene: NA

CDR3aa: CASSPHRGRGTDTQYF
CDR3nt: TGTGCCAGCAGTCCACACAGGGGTCGGGGCACAGATACGCAGTATTTT
v_gene: TRBV28
abundance: NA
j_gene: TRBJ2-3
d_gene: TRBD1